This is a list of T cell receptor beta chains from one sample in a study of monozygotic twins with inflammatory bowel disease. For each CDR3 protein, TCRdb gives one entry from its re-call of the 5' RACE reads, without DNA. This sample's table has about 350,000 distinct CDR3 sequences. The sequencing input was blood. Every receptor here comes from a human donor with ulcerative colitis or Crohn's disease, or a healthy co-twin of an affected twin (not recorded which). Both conserved end residues are part of each CDR3.

v_gene: TRBV7-2
j_gene: TRBJ2-7
CDR3aa: CASSLVLFTSSYEQYF

v_gene: TRBV10-3
j_gene: TRBJ2-5
CDR3aa: CAISARTGKETQYF

v_gene: TRBV27
j_gene: TRBJ1-6
CDR3aa: CASSLSTTVNSPLHF

v_gene: TRBV2
j_gene: TRBJ1-4
CDR3aa: CASRSPQVWVSPEKLFF

v_gene: TRBV10-1
j_gene: TRBJ1-1
CDR3aa: CASSRVKTAAEAFF

v_gene: TRBV3-1
j_gene: TRBJ2-1
CDR3aa: CASSQGREPYNEQFF

v_gene: TRBV7-9
j_gene: TRBJ2-7
CDR3aa: CASSLEPGFYEQYF

v_gene: TRBV10-3
j_gene: TRBJ1-2
CDR3aa: CAIGEGQAYYGYTF

v_gene: TRBV10-3
j_gene: TRBJ2-1
CDR3aa: CAISGGTGVNEQFF

v_gene: TRBV7-2
j_gene: TRBJ1-6
CDR3aa: CASSLREAYNSPLHF

v_gene: TRBV6-1
j_gene: TRBJ1-1
CDR3aa: CASSRGWVSDPPVFF

v_gene: TRBV10-3
j_gene: TRBJ2-3
CDR3aa: CAIKNTDTQYF

v_gene: TRBV9
j_gene: TRBJ2-3
CDR3aa: CASSVGGGRLDTQYF

v_gene: TRBV4-3
j_gene: TRBJ2-3
CDR3aa: CASSQDASSTDTQYF

v_gene: TRBV27
j_gene: TRBJ2-3
CDR3aa: CASSPLSGGVTDTQYF

v_gene: TRBV5-1
j_gene: TRBJ2-3
CDR3aa: CASSWGTGGPTDTQYF

v_gene: TRBV13
j_gene: TRBJ1-1
CDR3aa: CASSLGVGNTEAFF

v_gene: TRBV18
j_gene: TRBJ2-7
CDR3aa: CASSPDLSASYEQYF

v_gene: TRBV20-1
j_gene: TRBJ2-1
CDR3aa: CSAIFGGYNEQFF

v_gene: TRBV5-4
j_gene: TRBJ2-7
CDR3aa: CASRPGTGTYEQYF

v_gene: TRBV9
j_gene: TRBJ2-3
CDR3aa: CASGVGGYTDTQYF

v_gene: TRBV5-6
j_gene: TRBJ2-7
CDR3aa: CASRRRQGGQYF

v_gene: TRBV28
j_gene: TRBJ2-1
CDR3aa: CASLGQGGYNEQFF

v_gene: TRBV6-5
j_gene: TRBJ2-2
CDR3aa: CASSYRPTGELFF

v_gene: TRBV5-5
j_gene: TRBJ2-7
CDR3aa: CASSLERPPYEQYF

v_gene: TRBV20-1
j_gene: TRBJ2-7
CDR3aa: CSVTPSGHPYEQYF

v_gene: TRBV11-2
j_gene: TRBJ2-7
CDR3aa: CASSSGTSGRMYF

v_gene: TRBV15
j_gene: TRBJ1-6
CDR3aa: CATSRDGDAGGGFSPLHF

v_gene: TRBV4-1
j_gene: TRBJ2-7
CDR3aa: CASSQWDWTYEQYF

v_gene: TRBV7-2
j_gene: TRBJ1-2
CDR3aa: CASSLAFGQTYGYTF

v_gene: TRBV5-1
j_gene: TRBJ2-6
CDR3aa: CASSFDTGSGANVLTF

v_gene: TRBV28
j_gene: TRBJ2-7
CDR3aa: CASRLLAEGSEQYF

v_gene: TRBV2
j_gene: TRBJ1-2
CDR3aa: CASREGILSSNYGYTF

v_gene: TRBV7-2
j_gene: TRBJ2-3
CDR3aa: CASRDSGASTDTQYF

v_gene: TRBV30
j_gene: TRBJ1-3
CDR3aa: CAWSVPGFGNTIYF

v_gene: TRBV20-1
j_gene: TRBJ2-4
CDR3aa: CSARDEGGTKNIQYF

v_gene: TRBV20-1
j_gene: TRBJ1-6
CDR3aa: CSAPRSSSYNSPLHF

v_gene: TRBV5-1
j_gene: TRBJ2-7
CDR3aa: CASSRTTEGKGEQYF

v_gene: TRBV20-1
j_gene: TRBJ2-2
CDR3aa: CSARNQIAGELFF

v_gene: TRBV25-1
j_gene: TRBJ1-1
CDR3aa: CASSGKGVRETEAFF

v_gene: TRBV10-3
j_gene: TRBJ2-3
CDR3aa: CAISPGFTDTQYF

v_gene: TRBV7-9
j_gene: TRBJ1-1
CDR3aa: CASSFSIQGWAEAFF

v_gene: TRBV2
j_gene: TRBJ2-5
CDR3aa: CASIAEGETQYF

v_gene: TRBV14
j_gene: TRBJ2-2
CDR3aa: CASSPGLVNSPGELFF

v_gene: TRBV7-2
j_gene: TRBJ2-3
CDR3aa: CASSLLGLAEDTQYF

v_gene: TRBV3-1
j_gene: TRBJ2-1
CDR3aa: CASSQEKERGFYNEQFF

v_gene: TRBV7-9
j_gene: TRBJ1-1
CDR3aa: CASSSPQGAEAFF